A single T cell receptor (beta chain) is shown here with its context. What it binds is not known. This sample stems from a study of shared clonotypes between healthy human individuals. Study-wide points: Represented genetic and exposure-history diversity was restricted by having few donors. The rarefaction results pointed to incomplete sorted-subset sequencing despite large depth.

The assay was immunoSEQ multiplex PCR, and TCRdb's table has in-frame clones only and misses some. The top ten clones hold around 1% of a sample with nearly 2 million clones, 85% to 95% of them seen once. V shed 5 bases and J 1 base; nucleotides not matched to a gene: 7. The CDR3 covers 16 residues. Looked up from germline, CDR1 is LNHNV and CDR2 is YYDKDF (reference sequence). Naive CD8 cells were CD45RO-negative, positively selected for CCR7, excluding terminally differentiated effector memory CD45RA+ cells. Every donor, a Caucasian adult, lived in Nashville, Tennessee. The source is a man aged 18 to 30 in good health. Sequencing used naive CD8+ T cells sorted from blood. This sequence joins TRBV15 and TRBJ1-4; 7 nucleotides align to TRBD1. CDR3 DNA sequence: TGTGCCACCAGCGGACGAAGGGGGCAAACTAATGAAAAACTGTTTTTT. It codes for CATSGRRGQTNEKLFF.